These 27 T cell receptor beta chains originate from one sample sequenced in a study of T cell responses to AZD1222 COVID-19 vaccine. The assay was immunoSEQ multiplex PCR, and TCRdb's table has in-frame clones only and misses some. This table has 130,000 or so clones, around 86% appearing once. The specimen comprised peripheral blood, sampled on day 0 of AZD1222 vaccination. The origin of the receptors is an adult in good health.

This chain links TRBV7-3 with TRBJ1-2; D may be TRBD1 (5 bases). Per the germline V gene, CDR1 is SGHTA and CDR2 is FQGTGA. Trimming stripped 7 bases from V and 4 bases from J, with 28 bases between. The CDR3 totals 18 residues. CDR3 in amino acids: CASILCRDQDKGRYGYTF. CDR3 in DNA: TGTGCCAGCATCCTATGCCGGGACCAGGATAAAGGTCGCTATGGCTACACCTTC.

The rearrangement joins TRBV5-5 to TRBJ2-3; D assignment may be TRBD1 or TRBD2 (5 bases each). Germline CDR1 is SGHKS and CDR2 is YYEKEE (reference sequence). The CDR3 contains 14 residues. Trimming cost V 2 bases and J 5 bases, with 12 bases left between them. For the CDR3, the DNA is TGTGCCAGCAGCTTAAGAGGGGTAGAAGATACGCAGTATTTT. Protein: CASSLRGVEDTQYF. The whole variable domain, filled in from reference TRBV5-5 and TRBJ2-3, reads DAGVTQSPTHLIKTRGQQVTLRCSPISGHKSVSWYQQVLGQGPQFIFQYYEKEERGRGNFPDRFSARQFPNYSSELNVNALLLGDSALYLCASSLRGVEDTQYFGPGTRLTVL.

The rearrangement links TRBV18 to TRBJ2-7; a possible D gene is TRBD2 (6 bases). Germline assignment: CDR1 KGHSH and CDR2 LQKENI. The CDR3 runs to 15 residues. The ends were cut back, 0 bases at V and 7 bases at J, with 16 bases in the middle. CDR3 in DNA: TGTGCCAGCTCACCACCGGGTCAGGGAGGAACGGAGCAGTACTTC. Translation: CASSPPGQGGTEQYF.

The chain is built from TRBV5-5 and TRBJ1-5; no reliable D call. V was clipped by 0 bases and J by 2 bases, with 12 bases between them. The CDR3 covers 16 residues. Per the germline V gene, CDR1 is SGHKS and CDR2 is YYEKEE (reference sequence). CDR3 in DNA: TGTGCCAGCAGCTTGGGTGTAGGGCGGGGCAATCAGCCCCAGCATTTT. This codes for CASSLGVGRGNQPQHF.

This chain links TRBV7-9 with TRBJ1-2, with D possibly being TRBD1 (5 bases). Trimming left V 5 bases short and J 7 bases short, with 20 bases between. Germline CDR1 is SEHNR and CDR2 is FQNEAQ (reference sequence). The CDR3 contains 15 residues. The chain's CDR3 is CASSPQGAGLSGYTF. The CDR3 DNA sequence: TGTGCCAGCAGCCCGCAAGGGGCAGGGCTCTCTGGCTACACCTTC.

The chain recombines TRBV30 with TRBJ1-2, with D tentatively TRBD1 (5 bases). Germline V CDR1 and CDR2: GTSNPN, SVGIG (reference sequence). Trimming removed 6 bases from V and 6 bases from J, with 14 bases in between. The CDR3 contains 12 residues. The chain's CDR3 is CACLGGEDGYTF. CDR3 DNA: TGTGCCTGTTTGGGGGGGGAGGATGGCTACACCTTC.

The genes are TRBV6-5 and TRBJ1-4, with TRBD1 identical over 8 bases. CDR3 size: 12 residues. Germline assignment: CDR1 MNHEY and CDR2 SVGAGI. V trimming: 2 bases; J trimming: 12 bases; junction bases outside the gene matches: 2. CDR3 sequence (DNA): TGTGCCAGCAGTTACGGACAGGGACAACTGTTTTTT. This encodes CASSYGQGQLFF.

This clone occurred once. The chain is built from TRBV5-1 and TRBJ2-7; 8 bases map to TRBD1. CDR3 length: 14 residues. Germline V gene data show CDR1 as SGHRS and CDR2 as YFSETQ. J was trimmed by 3 bases and V by 4 bases; bases with no gene match: 6. Here the CDR3 reads CASSASGGLYEQYF. CDR3 nucleotides: TGCGCCAGCAGCGCATCAGGGGGCCTCTACGAGCAGTACTTC.

This clone has just a few counts. The J gene is TRBJ1-6, the V gene TRBV11-2; D is unclear. The V gene's germline CDR1 is SGHAT and CDR2 FQNNGV. The CDR3 extends over 16 amino acids. V was cut by 1 base and J by 9 bases, with 16 bases left in between. The CDR3 DNA is TGTGCCAGCAGCTTAGCAGTACGGGTGCGGGGTTCACCCCTCCACTTT. It specifies CASSLAVRVRGSPLHF.

The rearrangement links TRBV19 to TRBJ1-5; D unclear. Trimming shortened V by 11 bases and J by 2 bases, and 16 bases separated the two germline ends. Germline CDR1 reads LNHDA; CDR2 reads SQIVND (reference sequence). The CDR3 length is 14 residues. The CDR3 nucleotides are TGTGCCTGCCCGCCGGAGTGGGGCAATCAGCCCCAGCATTTT. Its protein product is CACPPEWGNQPQHF.

The genes are TRBV5-1 and TRBJ2-1; 8 nucleotides agree with TRBD2. This CDR3 contains 16 residues. Germline values: CDR1 SGHRS, CDR2 YFSETQ. CDR3 in amino acids: CPTRPRGGDTYNEQFF. CDR3 in DNA: TGCCCCACCCGCCCCCGGGGGGGGGACACATACAATGAGCAGTTCTTC.

This rearrangement joins TRBV28 to TRBJ1-2; D gene unclear. This CDR3 comprises 13 residues. The V end lost 3 bases, the J end lost 6 bases, and 11 bases lay between the germline ends. Germline lookup yields CDR1 MDHEN and CDR2 SYDVKM. CDR3 sequence: CASSFVVLDGYTF. The CDR3 nucleotides read TGTGCCAGCAGTTTTGTCGTATTAGATGGCTACACCTTC.

The chain has TRBV19 and TRBJ2-5; 7 bases map to TRBD1. The germline CDR1 and CDR2 sequences are LNHDA and SQIVND (reference sequence). V lost 5 bases, J lost 6 bases, and 12 bases stayed unmatched. CDR3 length equals 15 residues. Written as DNA, the CDR3 is TGTGCCAGTAGTCAAACTCGACAGGGATCGAAGACCCAGTACTTC. Encoded protein: CASSQTRQGSKTQYF.

Concerning this clone: The identical CDR3 is also encoded by other nucleotide sequences in the sample. The chain carries TRBV7-2 and TRBJ2-3; D tentatively reads TRBD1 or TRBD2 (6 bases each). V was pared by 0 bases and J by 6 bases, with 13 bases between. Germline loops: CDR1 SGHTA, CDR2 FQGNSA. CDR3 length: 15 amino acids. The CDR3: CASSLAGGPTDTQYF. CDR3 nucleotides: TGTGCCAGCAGCTTAGCAGGGGGGCCAACGGATACGCAGTATTTT. The full variable domain, in which reference TRBV7-2 and TRBJ2-3 provide the parts outside the CDR3, is GAGVSQSPSNKVTEKGKDVELRCDPISGHTALYWYRQSLGQGLEFLIYFQGNSAPDKSGLPSDRFSAERTGGSVSTLTIQRTQQEDSAVYLCASSLAGGPTDTQYFGPGTRLTVL.

Here the CDR3 reads CASSQQQGAKGTQYF. In DNA form, the CDR3 reads TGTGCCAGCAGCCAGCAGCAGGGGGCTAAGGGGACCCAGTACTTC. This chain uses TRBV14 with TRBJ2-5; the match to TRBD1 covers 8 bases. CDR1 is SGHDN and CDR2 is FVKESK in the germline V gene. After removal of 3 bases from V and 7 bases from J, the junction contained 10 bases not matched to a gene. There are 15 residues in the CDR3.

V is TRBV7-6 and J is TRBJ2-1, with D perhaps given as TRBD1 or TRBD2 (6 bases each). Trimming removed 0 bases at V and 4 bases at J, with 10 bases between. Germline V gene lookup returns CDR1 SGHVS and CDR2 FNYEAQ. This CDR3 has 15 residues. The CDR3 here is CASSLAGGLYNEQFF. DNA for the CDR3: TGTGCCAGCAGCTTAGCTGGGGGGCTATACAATGAGCAGTTCTTC.

The chain joins TRBV10-1 to TRBJ1-1; TRBD1 agrees at 7 bases. The J segment lost 1 base and the V segment lost 5 bases, leaving 4 bases of the junction unmatched. Germline CDR1 and CDR2: WNHNN and SYGVQD (reference sequence). The CDR3 has 14 residues. The CDR3 coding sequence is TGCGCCAGCAGTCCAAGGACAGGGAACACTGAAGCTTTCTTT. It is translated as CASSPRTGNTEAFF.

The chain links TRBV5-5 to TRBJ1-1; unclear D gene. The CDR3 runs to 13 residues. In germline, CDR1 is SGHKS, CDR2 YYEKEE (reference sequence). V shed 0 bases and J shed 1 base, with 4 bases lying between them. The CDR3 protein is CASSLGRNTEAFF. CDR3 coding DNA: TGTGCCAGCAGCTTGGGAAGGAACACTGAAGCTTTCTTT.

The chain joins TRBV6-5 to TRBJ1-1; no definite D call. The V end was cut by 0 bases, the J end by 2 bases, with 7 bases between. This CDR3 has 14 amino acids. Looked up from germline, CDR1 is MNHEY and CDR2 is SVGAGI. The CDR3 spells CASSYSGRNTEAFF. CDR3 sequence (DNA): TGTGCCAGCAGTTACTCCGGGAGAAACACTGAAGCTTTCTTT.

The chain combines TRBV7-8 with TRBJ2-1; 7 bases fit TRBD2. Losses at the gene ends were 5 bases for V and 7 bases for J; bases not matched to a gene: 14. The CDR3 length is 16 residues. Germline V gene sequence: CDR1 SGHVS, CDR2 FQNEAQ. CDR3 sequence (DNA): TGTGCCAGCAGCCAAGCGGGCGGGGGAGCGGGGAATGAGCAGTTCTTC. Its translation: CASSQAGGGAGNEQFF.

The chain is built from TRBV5-6 and TRBJ2-7; D perhaps matches TRBD2 (5 bases). CDR3 length equals 16 residues. V dropped 4 bases and J dropped 2 bases, with 19 bases sitting between them. Germline V CDR1 and CDR2: SGHDT, YYEEEE. CDR3 protein: CASSPKRYGVPYEQYF. The CDR3 region has the DNA TGTGCCAGCAGCCCTAAGCGGTATGGCGTCCCCTACGAGCAGTACTTC. The whole variable domain, filled in from reference TRBV5-6 and TRBJ2-7, reads DAGVTQSPTHLIKTRGQQVTLRCSPKSGHDTVSWYQQALGQGPQFIFQYYEEEERQRGNFPDRFSGHQFPNYSSELNVNALLLGDSALYLCASSPKRYGVPYEQYFGPGTRLTVT.

The chain is built from TRBV7-2 and TRBJ1-2, with 10 bases fitting TRBD1. The V gene's germline CDR1 is SGHTA and CDR2 FQGNSA. V lost 4 bases, J lost 5 bases, and 4 bases stayed unmatched. This CDR3 has 14 residues. CDR3 residues: CASSSPGQGYGYTF. The CDR3 DNA follows: TGTGCCAGCAGCTCACCGGGACAGGGGTATGGCTACACCTTC.

The J gene is TRBJ1-2, the V gene TRBV14, with 7 bases matching TRBD1. Germline loops: CDR1 SGHDN, CDR2 FVKESK. Unmatched junction bases numbered 10, after V lost 2 bases and J lost 7 bases. This CDR3 has 15 residues. The CDR3 sequence is CASSQIPGQISGYTF. The CDR3 DNA is TGTGCCAGCAGCCAAATACCGGGACAGATATCTGGCTACACCTTC.

This chain links TRBV7-8 with TRBJ1-3; no reliable D call. With 4 bases removed from V and 4 bases from J, the gap between germline ends came to 14 bases. CDR3 length: 15 amino acids. Germline assignment: CDR1 SGHVS and CDR2 FQNEAQ. The CDR3 sequence is CASSSSGGRGNTIYF. DNA of the CDR3: TGTGCCAGCAGCTCTAGTGGCGGCCGCGGAAACACCATATATTTT.

In nucleotides, the CDR3 is TGTGCCAGCAGCTTCTTAGATATGGATCAAGAGACCCAGTACTTC. It specifies CASSFLDMDQETQYF. The chain links TRBV11-2 to TRBJ2-5, with D uncertain. The CDR3 covers 15 residues. Germline CDR1 and CDR2: SGHAT and FQNNGV. With 3 bases removed from V and 2 bases from J, the gap between germline ends came to 13 bases.

This clone was observed once. The CDR3 reads CASAFGLNTEAFF. The CDR3 bases are TGTGCCAGCGCGTTCGGCTTGAACACTGAAGCTTTCTTT. This rearrangement joins TRBV12-3 or TRBV12-4 to TRBJ1-1; D unresolved. Trimming took 8 bases from V and 0 from J, leaving 10 bases between them. The length of the CDR3 is 13 residues.

The chain is built from TRBV28 and TRBJ1-1; possible D gene TRBD1, 5 bases. V was cut by 2 bases and J by 5 bases, with 12 bases left in between. The CDR3 is 14 amino acids. From germline, CDR1 is MDHEN and CDR2 SYDVKM. CDR3 amino acids: CASSLGGAGTEAFF. The CDR3 DNA follows: TGTGCCAGCAGTTTAGGGGGAGCGGGGACTGAAGCTTTCTTT.